Listed below are T cell receptor beta chains from one sample, sequenced in a study of post-analysis software for immune sequencing data. TCRdb reprocessed the PCR reads via MiXCR and lists one record per CDR3 protein. The data hold about 400,000 distinct CDR3 sequences, with approximately 38% observed a single time. Sequencing was performed on blood. These receptors originate from a girl between 10 and 17 years old with multiple sclerosis. Both conserved end residues are part of each CDR3. The order of the fields is clone size, J gene, D gene, V gene, CDR3 protein, CDR3 DNA. D genes are given only for firm matches. Clone size is shown for a subset of rows, as once, few, many or a class of expanded clone.

clone size: few; J gene: TRBJ2-1; D gene: TRBD1; V gene: TRBV12-5; CDR3 protein: CASGRPTGGDYNEQFF; CDR3 DNA: TGTGCTAGTGGTCGCCCGACAGGGGGCGATTACAATGAGCAGTTCTTC
clone size: NA; J gene: TRBJ2-5; D gene: TRBD1; V gene: TRBV20-1; CDR3 protein: CSARRGPEETQYF; CDR3 DNA: TGCAGTGCTAGAAGGGGGCCCGAAGAGACCCAGTACTTC
clone size: NA; J gene: TRBJ1-5; D gene: NA; V gene: TRBV28; CDR3 protein: CASSRSGLGVNQPQHF; CDR3 DNA: TGTGCCAGCAGTCGATCGGGCCTAGGCGTTAACCAGCCCCAGCATTTT
clone size: few; J gene: TRBJ2-7; D gene: NA; V gene: TRBV13; CDR3 protein: CASSFSDGPQYF; CDR3 DNA: TGTGCCAGCAGCTTTTCGGATGGCCCTCAGTACTTC
clone size: NA; J gene: TRBJ1-6; D gene: NA; V gene: TRBV2; CDR3 protein: CASSLGPGTTLPLHF; CDR3 DNA: TGTGCCAGCAGTCTAGGCCCAGGGACGACTTTACCCCTCCACTTT
clone size: NA; J gene: TRBJ1-1; D gene: NA; V gene: TRBV7-9; CDR3 protein: CASSLDGPGAFF; CDR3 DNA: TGTGCCAGCAGCCTCGACGGACCTGGAGCTTTCTTT
clone size: NA; J gene: TRBJ1-1; D gene: NA; V gene: TRBV29-1; CDR3 protein: CSVVVWGTEAFF; CDR3 DNA: TGCAGCGTTGTAGTATGGGGCACTGAAGCTTTCTTT
clone size: NA; J gene: TRBJ2-1; D gene: NA; V gene: TRBV2; CDR3 protein: CASGRASAENEQFF; CDR3 DNA: TGTGCCAGCGGAAGGGCTAGCGCAGAGAATGAGCAGTTCTTC
clone size: few; J gene: TRBJ2-1; D gene: NA; V gene: TRBV30; CDR3 protein: CAWSVLAEQFF; CDR3 DNA: TGTGCCTGGAGTGTACTGGCTGAGCAGTTCTTC
clone size: few; J gene: TRBJ1-2; D gene: NA; V gene: TRBV4-3; CDR3 protein: CASSQVGNRVNYGYTF; CDR3 DNA: TGCGCCAGCAGCCAAGTGGGGAACAGGGTTAACTATGGCTACACCTTC
clone size: few; J gene: TRBJ1-3; D gene: NA; V gene: TRBV11-2; CDR3 protein: CASSRTGTVGNTIYF; CDR3 DNA: TGTGCCAGCAGCCGCACTGGGACTGTAGGAAACACCATATATTTT